This T cell receptor (beta chain) was recorded in a study of cytomegalovirus exposure and HLA in healthy donors. Study observations and caveats: Per published reports, the classifier diagnosed cytomegalovirus status with high specificity and sensitivity. The tendency of first-cohort TCR clusters to co-occur in the 120 validation repertoires was the finding of a later analysis. Rarity held for most TCR sequences, but there were some public TCRs that occurred in many donors. Cytomegalovirus association was assigned to approximately 160 TCR beta chains.

About this clone: Antigen unknown.

CDR3 length: 13 residues. Germline lookup yields CDR1 MNHNS and CDR2 SASEGT. V was cut by 2 bases and J by 2 bases, with 5 bases left in between. The protocol was immunoSEQ multiplex PCR, while the TCRdb copy is restricted to in-frame clones and leaves out a portion. Of about 150,000 clones listed, approximately 89% are singletons. Sequenced: PBMCs. The TCR sequence derives from a woman between 18 and 29 years old in good health and CMV-seropositive. This sequence joins TRBV6-1 and TRBJ2-3; no firm D call. The CDR3 coding sequence is TGTGCCAGCAGTGAAATTCTCACAGATACGCAGTATTTT. Translation gives CASSEILTDTQYF.